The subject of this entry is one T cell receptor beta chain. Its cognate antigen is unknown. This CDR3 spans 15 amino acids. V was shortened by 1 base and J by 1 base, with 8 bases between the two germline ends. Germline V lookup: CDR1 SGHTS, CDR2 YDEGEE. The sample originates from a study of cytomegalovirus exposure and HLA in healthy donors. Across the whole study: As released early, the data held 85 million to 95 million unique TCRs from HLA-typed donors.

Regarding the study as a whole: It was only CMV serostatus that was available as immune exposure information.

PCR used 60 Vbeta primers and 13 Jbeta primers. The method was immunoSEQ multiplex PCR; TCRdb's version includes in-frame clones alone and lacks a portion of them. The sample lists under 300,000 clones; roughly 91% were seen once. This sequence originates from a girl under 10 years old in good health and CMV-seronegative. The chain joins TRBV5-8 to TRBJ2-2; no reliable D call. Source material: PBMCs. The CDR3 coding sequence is TGTGCCAGCAGCTTGAACTATCAGAACACCGGGGAGCTGTTTTTT. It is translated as CASSLNYQNTGELFF.